Presented here are 11 T cell receptor beta chains from one specimen sequenced in a study of identical twins (dated by TCRdb to between 2015 and 2016). Libraries were prepared through 5' RACE. Sequenced using an Illumina HiSeq 2000. Using fastp at Q25 and MiXCR, TCRdb reprocessed the public reads and kept productive beta chains. Records with the same CDR3 protein are collapsed into one entry carrying the most frequent genes and DNA. This sample gives some 300,000 distinct CDR3 sequences in total; 9% to 15% of them show up just once. The ten most abundant clones make up around 7.8% of the sample. These data were also reused for a study on yellow fever vaccine responses in identical twins.

Sequenced material: CD8+ T cells sorted from blood. The source is a woman between 18 and 29 years old in good health.

The table lists this clonotype with a few counts. The V call is TRBV12-3 or TRBV12-4, the J call TRBJ1-2; 8 nucleotides agree with TRBD1. The V segment lost 6 bases and the J segment 3 bases; nucleotides outside the gene matches: 9. The CDR3 length is 15 residues. CDR3 region: CASSEDRVKDYGYTF. The CDR3, as DNA: TGTGCCAGCAGCGAGGACAGGGTCAAAGACTATGGCTACACCTTC.

There are a few counts of this clonotype. The chain joins TRBV28 to TRBJ2-3; D gene unclear. The ends were cut back, 2 bases at V and 2 bases at J, with 8 bases in the middle. Germline V lookup: CDR1 MDHEN, CDR2 SYDVKM. The CDR3 is 14 residues long. The CDR3 DNA sequence: TGTGCCAGCAGTTTAGACAAAGCCACAGATACGCAGTATTTT. This codes for CASSLDKATDTQYF.

Only a few counts were recorded for this clonotype. V usage is TRBV6-5 and J usage is TRBJ2-7; tentatively, D is TRBD1 (6 bases). The ends were cut back, 2 bases at V and 4 bases at J, with 12 bases in the middle. CDR1 and CDR2 from the germline V gene are MNHEY and SVGAGI. The CDR3 spans 14 residues. CDR3: CASSYGQGLYEQYF. The DNA of the CDR3 is TGTGCCAGCAGTTACGGGCAGGGGTTGTACGAGCAGTACTTC.

This rearrangement joins TRBV7-3 to TRBJ2-3, with 7 positions matching TRBD1. V lost 2 bases, J lost 5 bases, and 13 bases stayed unmatched. Per the germline V gene, CDR1 is SGHTA and CDR2 is FQGTGA. This CDR3 comprises 17 residues. CDR3 loop: CASSLLGSGTEGDTQYF. The CDR3 bases are TGTGCCAGCAGCTTATTAGGGTCCGGGACAGAGGGAGATACGCAGTATTTT.

This clonotype was observed a few times. V is TRBV11-2 and J is TRBJ2-3, with D perhaps TRBD1 or TRBD2 (5 bases each). CDR3 length: 15 amino acids. Per germline, CDR1 SGHAT and CDR2 FQNNGV. The V end was cut by 1 base, the J end by 4 bases, with 12 bases between. The CDR3 DNA reads as TGTGCCAGCAGCTTAGTTGGGGGAATCGCAGATACGCAGTATTTT. This sequence encodes CASSLVGGIADTQYF.

This rearrangement joins TRBV15 to TRBJ2-7; D uncertain. Germline loops: CDR1 LNHNV, CDR2 YYDKDF (reference sequence). Deletions cut 3 bases from V and 4 bases from J, with 7 bases between. There are 12 residues in the CDR3. This CDR3 reads CATSSTGYEQYV. DNA of the CDR3: TGTGCCACCAGCAGCACCGGGTACGAGCAGTACGTC.

The V gene is TRBV2, the J gene TRBJ2-1, with 10 bases aligning to TRBD2. CDR1 SNHLY and CDR2 FYNNEI come from the germline V gene. Trimming removed 8 bases from V and 4 bases from J; junction bases left unmatched: 11. This CDR3 has 16 residues. This CDR3 reads CASSKSSGGGYNEQFF. CDR3 coding DNA: TGTGCCAGCTCCAAGAGCAGCGGGGGGGGATACAATGAGCAGTTCTTC.

This clonotype was observed a handful of times. The chain has TRBV9 and TRBJ1-5, with D uncertain. The CDR3 runs 14 residues. Trimming removed 5 bases from V and 5 bases from J, with 14 bases in between. Germline V gene sequence: CDR1 SGDLS, CDR2 YYNGEE. DNA of the CDR3: TGTGCCAGCAGTGGAGTTGGGTGGGATCAGCCCCAGCATTTT. It is translated as CASSGVGWDQPQHF.

This clonotype was found a few times. This chain links TRBV20-1 with TRBJ2-7; no clear D. The length of the CDR3 is 11 residues. V dropped 6 bases and J dropped 6 bases, with 12 bases sitting between them. In germline, CDR1 is DFQATT, CDR2 SNEGSKA (reference sequence). The CDR3 protein is CSARRGIEQYV. CDR3 nucleotide sequence: TGCAGTGCCCGACGTGGGATCGAGCAGTACGTC.

The CDR3 DNA sequence: TGTGCCACCAGTGACCCTAGGGACAGTCAAGAGACCCAGTACTTC. Amino acid sequence: CATSDPRDSQETQYF. This chain links TRBV24-1 with TRBJ2-5; 7 positions agree with TRBD1. Germline V lookup: CDR1 KGHDR, CDR2 SFDVKD. J was trimmed by 2 bases and V by 4 bases; bases with no gene match: 6. The CDR3 has 15 amino acids.

In this sample, this clonotype turned up a few times. The chain links TRBV18 to TRBJ2-3; TRBD1 matches at 8 bases. V shed 0 bases and J 4 bases; nucleotides not matched to a gene: 9. Germline V gene data show CDR1 as KGHSH and CDR2 as LQKENI. CDR3 length: 17 residues. CDR3 coding DNA: TGTGCCAGCTCACCACCTGTGCGGCAGGGGGCGTCAGATACGCAGTATTTT. It codes for CASSPPVRQGASDTQYF.